The clone carrying this T cell receptor beta chain is labeled as medium-sized (0.01 to 0.1%). Its antigen is unknown. This sample was included in a study of a mutant IDH1 vaccine in newly diagnosed glioma. Overall study context: Patients in the study were vaccinated eight times, receiving shots in weeks 1, 3, 5, 7, 11, 15, 19 and 23. Treatment recipients were roughly 62% male and around 40% female, and their mean age was about 39 years. Former treatment meant radiotherapy, temozolomide, or both; the majority had gotten both. Study results and caveats: There seemed to be no relation between pseudoprogression and changes in top peripheral T cell clonotypes.

Time point denoted: week 23, last vaccination. Every vaccination contained 300 ug of the mutant IDH1 20-mer peptide and was paired with topical imiquimod. The CDR3 runs 15 residues. Deletions cut 0 bases from V and 1 base from J, with 6 bases between. Germline lookup yields CDR1 MGHRA and CDR2 YSYEKL. Clones were read by immunoSEQ multiplex PCR, and TCRdb kept only the in-frame ones, dropping some. The profile shows tens of thousands of clones, 85% to 90% of them singletons. This sequence originates from a man aged 40-49 years with glioma. The sample consisted of PBMCs, taken from a glioma patient whose treatment included an IDH1 peptide vaccine. The rearrangement joins TRBV4-1 to TRBJ2-2, with D hard to call. CDR3 nucleotide sequence: TGCGCCAGCAGCCAAGAGTGGCGGAACACCGGGGAGCTGTTTTTT. It codes for CASSQEWRNTGELFF.